The source of this TCR beta chain is a study of blood T cells in healthy people across ages (dated by TCRdb to between 2014 and 2017). Study-wide context: In model experiments, roughly one uniquely barcoded TCR beta cDNA molecule per two T cells was captured by template switching. Donors of different ages were randomly distributed across sequencing lanes to avoid experimental bias. The study analyzed two additional independent replicas of 1 million unique cDNA reads from the same blood draw for two donors, one aged 18 to 30 and one aged 80 or older. To track age-related changes in TCR beta repertoire diversity, the study relied on deep sequencing normalized with unique cDNA molecular identifiers. The donors were divided into four age groups: young (average around 15 years), middle-aged (about 39), aged (around 67) and long-lived (82). Study-wide conclusions, independent of this receptor: Because profiling used bulk unsorted PBMCs, naive and antigen-experienced compartments could not be compared conclusively. Donor CMV infection status was unknown, potentially confounding age-related changes in expanded clonotypes. A strong correlation was found between observed TCR beta diversity and the percentage of naive T cells measured by flow cytometry. The long-lived group showed more naive CD4+ T cells, fewer expanded clones and increased TCR diversity than the aged group, suggesting age selection. As age increased, observed TCR beta diversity per million T cells dropped in a roughly linear way, and a significant reduction was already evident by age 40. Estimates of total diversity based on one million sequenced T cells were regarded as lower bounds and as underestimates.

Systemically healthy Caucasian individuals from Russia, 39 in total and aged roughly 6 to 100 years, were included as donors. Around 10 milliliters of peripheral blood were collected from each donor into EDTA-treated Vacutainer tubes. Ficoll-Paque density-gradient centrifugation was used to isolate PBMCs, with at least 7 million per sample. Total RNA, at least 6 micrograms per sample, was extracted from PBMCs with Trizol reagent. For every donor, flow cytometry on a PBMC aliquot measured the percentage of naive CD45RAhigh/CD27high T cells. From cysteine to phenylalanine, the CDR3 is 15 amino acids long. The CDR3 DNA has 45 bases and is translated from base 1. The V and J ends are trimmed by 3 bases and 3 bases, leaving 12 bases between them. Looking up the germline V gene (reference sequence) yields CDR1 LNHNV and CDR2 YYDKDF. This clonotype was counted a few times. Its antigen remains unidentified. No base quality values were provided; no much bigger clone lies one nucleotide off.

Receptors were amplified or captured by 5' RACE. Reads for this sample came from an Illumina HiSeq 2500. The second PCR ran for about 6 to 12 cycles and used a J-beta primer mix along with a sample-barcoded 5' primer. A unique molecular identifier was introduced onto each TCR beta cDNA molecule by a template-switch 5' adaptor carrying 12 random nucleotides. Each sample yielded at least 2.5 million CDR3-containing paired-end reads. First-strand cDNA synthesis was performed from all RNA using the Mint cDNA synthesis kit, with priming by a TRBC-specific oligonucleotide. Following uracil-DNA glycosylase treatment, all cDNA underwent a first 18-cycle PCR with the universal primers M1SS and BC2_uni_R. As for how the authors treated the data: For normalization, 1 million high-quality reads were randomly selected from each sample, with every read carrying a distinct molecular identifier. Reads sharing molecular identifiers were discarded rather than binned into consensus sequences. MiTCR, with a Q25 quality threshold and the strictest error-elimination algorithm, was used for CDR3 identification, clonotype clustering and error correction. Lower-bound total TCR beta diversity was estimated with a nonparametric unseen species model using Euler transformation. In-frame beta chains were kept once TCRdb had trimmed the public reads at Q25 with fastp and called clones with MiXCR. Each CDR3 protein gets just one entry, which takes the most common genes and DNA from the rows behind it. The V and J calls, along with clone size, are taken from TCRdb and not from the paper's own processing. The sample table lists about 1.5 million distinct CDR3 sequences, about 45% of them with a count of one. The top ten hold about 4% of the sample.

The receptor chain draws on TRBV15 and TRBJ2-1, and TRBD1 may be the D gene, going by 6 matching bases. The clonotype was recovered from a woman between 18 and 29 years old in good health. The sequencing sample was made of blood. At the DNA level, the sequence is TGTGCCACCAGCAGGCTAGGACAGTACTACAATGAGCAGTTCTTC. The resulting protein is CATSRLGQYYNEQFF.